The TCR beta chain under discussion was sequenced for a study of blood T cells in healthy people across ages (dated by TCRdb to about 2015). A note on the overall study: In model experiments, template switching captured roughly one uniquely barcoded TCR beta cDNA molecule for every two T cells. To avoid experimental bias, donors of different ages were spread randomly across the sequencing lanes. Using the same blood draw, the study looked at two additional independent replicas of 1 million unique cDNA reads for two donors, one aged 18 to 29 and the other aged 80 or older. To track age-related changes in TCR beta repertoire diversity, the study relied on deep sequencing normalized with unique cDNA molecular identifiers. The donors were split into four age groups: young (average 16 years), middle-aged (about 40), aged (roughly 68) and long-lived (under 90). The investigation overall reported the following: Estimates of total diversity from one million sequenced T cells were regarded as lower bounds and underestimates. As age increased, observed TCR beta diversity per million T cells dropped in a roughly linear way, and a significant reduction was already evident by age roughly 40. A strong correlation was found between observed TCR beta diversity and the percentage of naive T cells measured by flow cytometry. Because the CMV infection status of the donors was unknown, age-related changes in expanded clonotypes may potentially have been confounded. The long-lived group showed more naive CD4+ T cells, fewer expanded clones and increased TCR diversity than the aged group, suggesting age selection. Conclusive comparison of naive and antigen-experienced compartments was prevented by the profiling of bulk unsorted PBMCs.

CDR1 and CDR2 were assigned from the germline V gene (reference sequence) as MNHEY and SMNVEV. The CDR3 starts with the cysteine, ends with the phenylalanine, and has 15 residues. Kept here is only the CDR3 DNA, which spans 45 bases and is read in frame from base 1. Donors were a few dozen systemically healthy Caucasian individuals from Russia aged about 6 to 100 years. Each donor gave 8 to 10 milliliters of peripheral blood, collected into EDTA-treated Vacutainer tubes. PBMCs were isolated by Ficoll-Paque density-gradient centrifugation, with at least 6.5 million obtained per sample. Total RNA, at least 5 micrograms per sample, was extracted from PBMCs with Trizol reagent. The percentages of naive CD45RAhigh/CD27high T cells were determined by flow cytometry on a PBMC aliquot from every donor. This clonotype was recorded only once. The target of this receptor is not known. Possible read error: a much larger clone is one base away.

Libraries were constructed by 5' RACE. The sample was run on an Illumina HiSeq 2500. A second PCR of roughly 6 to 12 cycles was run with a J-beta primer mix and a sample-barcoded 5' primer. A template-switch 5' adaptor carrying 12 random nucleotides introduced a unique molecular identifier onto each TCR beta cDNA molecule. At least 2.5 million CDR3-containing paired-end reads were obtained from each sample. First-strand cDNA synthesis was performed from all RNA using the Mint cDNA synthesis kit, with priming by a TRBC-specific oligonucleotide. All cDNA was treated with uracil-DNA glycosylase and then went through a first 18-cycle PCR with the universal primers M1SS and BC2_uni_R. The study's own analysis went as follows. Normalization of each sample was performed by random selection of 1 million high-quality reads, each carrying a distinct molecular identifier. Reads with shared molecular identifiers were discarded instead of being binned into consensus sequences. CDR3 identification, clonotype clustering and error correction used MiTCR with a Q25 quality threshold and the strictest error-elimination algorithm. A nonparametric unseen species model using Euler transformation provided a lower-bound estimate of total TCR beta diversity. TCRdb reworked the public reads: Q25 trimming with fastp, MiXCR clone assembly, productive beta chains retained. Each record represents a unique CDR3 protein, reported with the most common genes and DNA among its rows. For this entry, the V and J calls and clone size follow TCRdb and not the study's own pipeline. The sample includes about 650,000 distinct CDR3 sequences, with approximately 52% observed a single time. 13% of the sample rests with the top ten.

This receptor was identified in a woman older than 75 in good health. The chain was built from TRBV27 and TRBJ2-1; 7 central nucleotides agree with TRBD1. Source material: blood. The CDR3 protein: CAGSPSRDSYNEQFF. The sequenced DNA is TGTGCCGGCAGCCCAAGCCGGGACAGTTACAATGAGCAGTTCTTC.